This paragraph reports one T cell receptor (beta chain). Produced via immunoSEQ multiplex PCR; TCRdb's table is partial and in-frame only. The sample carries over 7,500 clones, roughly 75% recorded once. Documented time point: neoterminal ileum biopsy at postoperative endoscopy, about 6 months after surgery. Per germline, CDR1 MDHEN and CDR2 SYDVKM. This CDR3 is 14 amino acids long. Trimming took 6 bases from V and 0 from J, leaving 11 bases between them. These data belong to a study of T cell repertoires in ileal Crohn's disease. This chain joins TRBV28 and TRBJ1-1, with D hard to call. The sequenced material came from ileal tissue. The sequence was collected from an adult with Crohn's disease. The CDR3 bases are TGTGCCAGCAGATTGGGCCTATTGAACACTGAAGCTTTCTTT. It yields the protein CASRLGLLNTEAFF.